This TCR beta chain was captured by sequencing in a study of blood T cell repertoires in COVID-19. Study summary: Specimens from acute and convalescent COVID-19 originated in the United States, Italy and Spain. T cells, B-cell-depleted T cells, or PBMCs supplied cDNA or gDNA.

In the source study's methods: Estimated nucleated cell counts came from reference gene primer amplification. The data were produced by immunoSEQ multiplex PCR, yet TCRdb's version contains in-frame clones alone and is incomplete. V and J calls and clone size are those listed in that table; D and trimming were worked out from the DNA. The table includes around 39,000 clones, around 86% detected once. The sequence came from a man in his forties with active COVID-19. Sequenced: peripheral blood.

In nucleotides, the CDR3 is TGTGCCAGTAGCCCGGACGCAGGGGTCTATGGCTACACCTTC. Amino acids: CASSPDAGVYGYTF. The chain combines TRBV19 with TRBJ1-2; D is perhaps TRBD1 (6 bases). This CDR3 comprises 14 residues. V gave up 6 bases and J gave up 4 bases, with 15 bases separating them. The germline gives CDR1 LNHDA, CDR2 SQIVND (reference sequence).